Following are 12 T cell receptor beta chains from one sample sequenced in a study of radiation and T cells in renal cell carcinoma. Time point described: blood 4 weeks post-SBRT, at nephrectomy. Treatment reported: 15 Gy SBRT to primary tumor, nephrectomy 4 weeks later. Sequenced by immunoSEQ multiplex PCR; TCRdb stores in-frame clones only, minus some. The sample records approximately 85,000 clones, roughly 87% being singletons. The sample here was blood, taken from a patient whose treatment included radiotherapy and nephrectomy. Receptors were obtained from a woman aged 70-85 years with renal cell carcinoma.

This sequence joins TRBV28 and TRBJ1-2, with no clear D. The V gene's germline CDR1 is MDHEN and CDR2 SYDVKM. This CDR3 spans 14 amino acids. V gave up 8 bases and J gave up 0 bases, with 13 bases separating them. The CDR3 nucleotides are TGTGCCAGCCGACTAGGAACCGCTAACTATGGCTACACCTTC. It is translated as CASRLGTANYGYTF.

The V and J genes are TRBV11-3 and TRBJ1-4, with 8 bases that match TRBD1. The ends lost 5 bases at V and 1 base at J; junction bases unmatched: 3. Germline V gene data show CDR1 as SGHNT and CDR2 as YENEEA. This CDR3 comprises 15 residues. The CDR3 coding sequence is TGTGCCAGCAGCCCTGGGACAGGAACTAATGAAAAACTGTTTTTT. It yields the protein CASSPGTGTNEKLFF.

This chain uses TRBV6-1 with TRBJ1-2; maybe TRBD1 (5 bases). Trimming took 10 bases from V and 0 from J, leaving 15 bases between them. Per the germline V gene, CDR1 is MNHNS and CDR2 is SASEGT. The CDR3 runs 14 residues. Here the CDR3 reads CATTRDPANYGYTF. CDR3 nucleotides: TGTGCCACCACTCGGGACCCAGCTAACTATGGCTACACCTTC.

The rearrangement joins TRBV2 to TRBJ1-6; D not resolved. The CDR3 loop spans 16 amino acids. CDR1 is SNHLY, CDR2 FYNNEI, per germline. V lost 3 bases, J lost 8 bases, and 17 bases lay in between. As DNA, the CDR3 is TGTGCCAGCAGTGATCGAGGGATTCAACCGGATTCACCCCTCCACTTT. It specifies CASSDRGIQPDSPLHF.

The chain has TRBV7-3 and TRBJ2-7; unclear D gene. Deletions cut 2 bases from V and 1 base from J, with 9 bases between. The length of the CDR3 is 14 residues. Germline V gene sequence: CDR1 SGHTA, CDR2 FQGTGA. For the CDR3, the DNA is TGTGCCAGCAGCTTATCATCGTATTCCTACGAGCAGTACTTC. This encodes CASSLSSYSYEQYF.

The chain links TRBV6-1 to TRBJ2-3; TRBD1 matches at 8 bases. The CDR3 has 14 residues. Germline V gives CDR1 MNHNS, CDR2 SASEGT. V lost 3 bases and J lost 4; bases outside the gene matches: 3. CDR3 nucleotides: TGTGCCAGCAGTGAGGGACAGGAGGCAGATACGCAGTATTTT. Encoded protein: CASSEGQEADTQYF.

The chain combines TRBV30 with TRBJ1-4; no reliable D call. V was clipped by 0 bases and J by 0 bases, with 8 bases between them. CDR3 length equals 15 residues. The V gene's germline CDR1 is GTSNPN and CDR2 SVGIG (reference sequence). The CDR3 DNA sequence: TGTGCCTGGAGTGTGGGAAGTACAACTAATGAAAAACTGTTTTTT. Residues: CAWSVGSTTNEKLFF. Combining the CDR3 with reference TRBV30 and TRBJ1-4 gives the whole variable domain SQTIHQWPATLVQPVGSPLSLECTVEGTSNPNLYWYRQAAGRGLQLLFYSVGIGQISSEVPQNLSASRPQDRQFILSSKKLLLSDSGFYLCAWSVGSTTNEKLFFGSGTQLSVL.

This chain connects TRBV30 to TRBJ1-4, with D uncertain. The ends were cut back, 1 base at V and 8 bases at J, with 11 bases in the middle. The CDR3 runs to 13 residues. Per germline, CDR1 GTSNPN and CDR2 SVGIG (reference sequence). The CDR3 sequence is CAWSGRFREKLFF. Here the CDR3 DNA reads TGTGCCTGGAGTGGTCGCTTTCGGGAAAAACTGTTTTTT.

The J gene is TRBJ1-5, the V gene TRBV5-6; D uncertain. This CDR3 region has 15 residues. V shed 4 bases and J shed 6 bases, with 17 bases lying between them. Germline CDR1 SGHDT, CDR2 YYEEEE. CDR3 protein: CASSPWGSLGQPQHF. In nucleotides, the CDR3 is TGTGCCAGCAGCCCTTGGGGTTCTTTGGGTCAGCCCCAGCATTTT.

The chain has TRBV9 and TRBJ1-2, with 7 positions matching TRBD1. This CDR3 contains 16 residues. The junction had 8 bases not matched to a gene; V was cut back by 3 bases and J by 0 bases. Germline V gene sequence: CDR1 SGDLS, CDR2 YYNGEE. The CDR3 bases are TGTGCCAGCAGCGGATACAGGGGACAAGCTAACTATGGCTACACCTTC. It encodes CASSGYRGQANYGYTF.

The V and J genes are TRBV5-4 and TRBJ2-1; D uncertain. The CDR3 runs 15 residues. Germline V gene data show CDR1 as SGHNT and CDR2 as YYREEE (reference sequence). Trimming removed 3 bases from V and 6 bases from J, with 16 bases in between. Here the CDR3 reads CASSWEAPRSNEQFF. As DNA, the CDR3 is TGTGCCAGCAGCTGGGAAGCTCCTCGAAGCAATGAGCAGTTCTTC.

This CDR3 is CASSLRGQPQHF. The CDR3 DNA reads TGTGCCAGCAGCTTACGAGGCCAGCCCCAGCATTTT. This chain connects TRBV7-3 to TRBJ1-5, with D unclear. Trimming took off 2 bases at V and 7 bases at J, with 6 bases between the two ends. Germline values: CDR1 SGHTA, CDR2 FQGTGA. This CDR3 is built from 12 residues.